Presented here are 17 T cell receptor beta chains from one specimen sequenced in a study of blood T cell repertoires in COVID-19. TCRdb's table, derived via immunoSEQ multiplex PCR, lists solely in-frame clones and lacks some. The profile covers about 210,000 clones, with 86% appearing a single time and around 4% taken by the ten largest. Specimen: PBMCs or T cells enriched from blood (not recorded which). The receptors here all came from a woman aged 25 to 39 who had been exposed to COVID-19.

This clone was recorded a few times. The V and J genes are TRBV14 and TRBJ2-6, with a weak D call TRBD2 (5 bases). CDR1 is SGHDN and CDR2 is FVKESK in the germline V gene. The CDR3 is made up of 15 amino acids. Trimming cost V 2 bases and J 1 base, with 6 bases left between them. For the CDR3, the DNA is TGTGCCAGCAGCCAATCGGGGTCTGGGGCCAACGTCCTGACTTTC. It translates to CASSQSGSGANVLTF.

The V and J genes are TRBV2 and TRBJ1-5; 10 nucleotides agree with TRBD1. After removal of 6 bases from V and 6 bases from J, the junction contained 5 bases not matched to a gene. Germline V gene data show CDR1 as SNHLY and CDR2 as FYNNEI. The CDR3 consists of 14 residues. CDR3 coding DNA: TGTGCCAGCAGCCGGGACAGGGGCCCTCAGCCCCAGCATTTT. Translation: CASSRDRGPQPQHF.

The rearrangement uses TRBV18 and TRBJ1-4, with 8 nucleotides matching TRBD1. V trimming: 4 bases; J trimming: 4 bases; junction bases outside the gene matches: 29. The length of the CDR3 is 23 residues. Germline CDR1 KGHSH, CDR2 LQKENI. CDR3 sequence: CASSLLICVLTELRGRVNEKLFF. In DNA form, the CDR3 reads TGTGCCAGCTCACTTCTCATTTGCGTCCTAACTGAACTCAGGGGGCGAGTTAATGAAAAACTGTTTTTT.

The V call is TRBV3-1 (or the pseudogene TRBV3-2), the J call TRBJ2-1; D possibly corresponds to TRBD2 (6 bases). The CDR3 is 13 amino acids. Germline CDR1 is LGHDT and CDR2 is YNNKEL (reference sequence). Trimming took off 3 bases at V and 9 bases at J, with 12 bases between the two ends. DNA for the CDR3: TGTGCCAGCAGCCAGCCCCGCGGGGCTGAGCAGTTCTTC. Its translation is CASSQPRGAEQFF.

J is TRBJ1-2 and V is TRBV5-1; no clear D gene. Deletions cut 5 bases from V and 4 bases from J, with 15 bases between. The CDR3 spans 14 residues. CDR1 and CDR2 (germline): SGHRS, YFSETQ. The CDR3 DNA is TGCGCCAGCAGACATGAGGGTTCCAGCTATGGCTACACCTTC. It codes for CASRHEGSSYGYTF.

This chain uses TRBV7-3 with TRBJ2-1; 8 nucleotides align to TRBD2. Per the germline V gene, CDR1 is SGHTA and CDR2 is FQGTGA. The CDR3 is 14 amino acids. The trim removed 5 bases at V and 7 bases at J, leaving 7 bases unmatched. CDR3 nucleotides: TGTGCCAGCAGCCCAGGGACTAGATCGAATGAGCAGTTCTTC. Translation: CASSPGTRSNEQFF.

The rearrangement uses TRBV11-3 and TRBJ1-2; 7 bases map to TRBD1. The CDR3 sequence is 14 residues long. CDR1 and CDR2 (germline): SGHNT, YENEEA. J lost 3 bases, V lost 6 bases, and 7 bases had no gene match. CDR3 coding DNA: TGTGCCAGCAGTTCACAGGGGATGGACTATGGCTACACCTTC. It encodes CASSSQGMDYGYTF.

The CDR3 bases are TGTGCCAGCAGTTTTGGGGGGGCTTTGGGCAATGAGCAGTTCTTC. It is translated as CASSFGGALGNEQFF. The V and J genes are TRBV28 and TRBJ2-1; a possible D gene is TRBD2 (7 bases). V was cut by 3 bases and J by 6 bases, with 15 bases left in between. The CDR3 is made up of 15 amino acids. Germline CDR1 and CDR2: MDHEN and SYDVKM.

The chain joins TRBV24-1 to TRBJ2-5, with D possibly TRBD1 on 6 matching bases. CDR1 and CDR2 from the germline V gene are KGHDR and SFDVKD. The CDR3 has 17 residues. The ends were cut back, 1 base at V and 1 base at J, with 15 bases in the middle. DNA of the CDR3: TGTGCCACCAGTGATTTTGGACAGAGCCCAATCCAAGAGACCCAGTACTTC. This translates into CATSDFGQSPIQETQYF.

This sequence joins TRBV29-1 and TRBJ2-7, with a possible D match to TRBD2 (5 bases). CDR1 is SQVTM, CDR2 ANQGSEA, per germline. CDR3 length equals 14 residues. V shed 7 bases and J shed 5 bases, with 21 bases lying between them. This CDR3 is CSAGGGPEGDEQYF. CDR3 nucleotides: TGCAGCGCTGGCGGCGGACCCGAGGGTGACGAGCAGTACTTC.

This rearrangement joins TRBV6-5 to TRBJ1-1; D is unresolved. The germline CDR1 and CDR2 sequences are MNHEY and SVGAGI. The germline V and J ends were trimmed by 3 bases and 1 base, with 12 bases remaining between them. CDR3 length equals 15 residues. The DNA of the CDR3 is TGTGCCAGCAGTTATAATGGCAGGCCGAACACTGAAGCTTTCTTT. Encoded protein: CASSYNGRPNTEAFF.

V and J are TRBV27 and TRBJ1-6; D unresolved. The germline V gene encodes CDR1 MNHEY and CDR2 SMNVEV (reference sequence). The CDR3 runs 12 residues. V was trimmed by 3 bases and J by 7 bases, leaving 4 bases between them. The CDR3 DNA reads as TGTGCCAGCAGTTTCCTAAATTCACCCCTCCACTTT. This translates into CASSFLNSPLHF.

The chain joins TRBV5-1 to TRBJ2-3; TRBD2 is a possible D gene (5 bases). The CDR3 covers 17 residues. V lost 3 bases and J lost 4, with 21 bases in between. Germline CDR1 is SGHRS and CDR2 is YFSETQ. The CDR3 bases are TGCGCCAGCAGCTCCTCTAAAAGGACCGGGATAGCAGATACGCAGTATTTT. Translating gives CASSSSKRTGIADTQYF.

The gene calls are TRBV7-9 and TRBJ1-5, with TRBD1 matching 10 bases. Per germline, CDR1 SEHNR and CDR2 FQNEAQ (reference sequence). CDR3 length: 16 residues. The trim removed 5 bases at V and 5 bases at J, leaving 9 bases unmatched. The CDR3 sequence is CASSQGTGAGDQPQHF. In nucleotides, the CDR3 is TGTGCCAGCAGCCAGGGGACAGGGGCTGGTGATCAGCCCCAGCATTTT. The whole variable domain, filled in from reference TRBV7-9 and TRBJ1-5, reads DTGVSQNPRHKITKRGQNVTFRCDPISEHNRLYWYRQTLGQGPEFLTYFQNEAQLEKSRLLSDRFSAERPKGSFSTLEIQRTEQGDSAMYLCASSQGTGAGDQPQHFGDGTRLSIL.

The CDR3 DNA reads TGTGCCAGCAGTTACCCGGGACAGGGGGCCGGCGGCTACACCTTC. Its protein is CASSYPGQGAGGYTF. The chain is built from TRBV6-5 and TRBJ1-2; 12 bases align to TRBD1. The junction had 6 bases not matched to a gene; V was cut back by 2 bases and J by 8 bases. CDR1 and CDR2 (germline): MNHEY, SVGAGI. The CDR3 contains 15 residues.

The chain employs TRBV5-5 and TRBJ1-1; 9 bases line up with TRBD1. Germline CDR1 and CDR2: SGHKS and YYEKEE (reference sequence). V gave up 4 bases and J gave up 2 bases; unmatched junction bases: 3. CDR3 size: 14 residues. The CDR3 DNA reads TGTGCCAGCAGCCAACAGGGGGCAAACACTGAAGCTTTCTTT. This sequence encodes CASSQQGANTEAFF.

The rearrangement links TRBV11-3 to TRBJ2-2, with D possibly matching TRBD1 (5 bases). Trimming pared 1 base from V and 0 bases from J, leaving 9 bases between. The CDR3 has 16 residues. CDR1 and CDR2 (germline): SGHNT, YENEEA. Here the CDR3 reads CASSLATGPNTGELFF. DNA of the CDR3: TGTGCCAGCAGCTTAGCTACAGGACCGAACACCGGGGAGCTGTTTTTT.